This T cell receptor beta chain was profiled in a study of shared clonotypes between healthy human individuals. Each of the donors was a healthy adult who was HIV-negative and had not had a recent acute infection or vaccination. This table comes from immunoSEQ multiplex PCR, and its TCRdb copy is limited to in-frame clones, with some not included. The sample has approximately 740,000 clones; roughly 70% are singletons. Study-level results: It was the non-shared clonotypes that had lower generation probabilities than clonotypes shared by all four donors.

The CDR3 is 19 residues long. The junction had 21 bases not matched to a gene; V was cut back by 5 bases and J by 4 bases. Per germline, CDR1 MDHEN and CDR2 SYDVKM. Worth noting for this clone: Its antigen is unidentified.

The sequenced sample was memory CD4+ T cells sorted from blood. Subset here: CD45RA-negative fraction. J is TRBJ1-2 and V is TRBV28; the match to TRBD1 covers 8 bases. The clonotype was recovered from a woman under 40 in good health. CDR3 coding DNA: TGTGCCAGCAGTCTTCGGTCATCCCGTTCAGGGGGCGTCTTCTATGGCTACACCTTC. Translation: CASSLRSSRSGGVFYGYTF.